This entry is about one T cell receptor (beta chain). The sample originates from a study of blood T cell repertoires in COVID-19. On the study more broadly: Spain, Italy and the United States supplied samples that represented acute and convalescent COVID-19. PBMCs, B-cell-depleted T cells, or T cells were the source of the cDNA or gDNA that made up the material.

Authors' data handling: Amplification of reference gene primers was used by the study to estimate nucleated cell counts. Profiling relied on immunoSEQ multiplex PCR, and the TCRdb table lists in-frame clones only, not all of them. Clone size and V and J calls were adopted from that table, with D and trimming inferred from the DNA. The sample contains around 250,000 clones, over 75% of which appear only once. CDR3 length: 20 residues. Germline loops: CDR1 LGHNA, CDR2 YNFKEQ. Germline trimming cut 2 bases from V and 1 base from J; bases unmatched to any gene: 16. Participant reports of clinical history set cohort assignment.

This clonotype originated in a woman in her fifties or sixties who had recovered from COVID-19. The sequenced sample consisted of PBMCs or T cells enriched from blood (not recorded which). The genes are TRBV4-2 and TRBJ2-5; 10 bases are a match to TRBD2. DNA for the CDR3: TGTGCCAGCAGCCAACGCCCCCGGTGTATACTAGCGGGGATCCAAGAGACCCAGTACTTC. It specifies CASSQRPRCILAGIQETQYF.